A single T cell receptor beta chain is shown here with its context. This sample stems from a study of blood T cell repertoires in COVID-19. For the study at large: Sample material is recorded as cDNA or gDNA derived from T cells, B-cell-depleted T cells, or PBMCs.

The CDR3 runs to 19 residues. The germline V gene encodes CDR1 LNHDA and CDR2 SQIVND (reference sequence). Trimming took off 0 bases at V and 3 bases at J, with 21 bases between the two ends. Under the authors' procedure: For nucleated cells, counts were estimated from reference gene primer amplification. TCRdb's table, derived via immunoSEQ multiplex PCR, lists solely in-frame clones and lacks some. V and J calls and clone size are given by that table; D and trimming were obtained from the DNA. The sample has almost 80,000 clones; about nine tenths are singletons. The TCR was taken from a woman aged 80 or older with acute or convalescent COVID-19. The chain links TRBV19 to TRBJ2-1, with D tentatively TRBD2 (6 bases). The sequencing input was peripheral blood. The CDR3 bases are TGTGCCAGTAGTATAGATCATTTGGGGACTCTCGAGGGCTACAATGAGCAGTTCTTC. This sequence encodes CASSIDHLGTLEGYNEQFF.